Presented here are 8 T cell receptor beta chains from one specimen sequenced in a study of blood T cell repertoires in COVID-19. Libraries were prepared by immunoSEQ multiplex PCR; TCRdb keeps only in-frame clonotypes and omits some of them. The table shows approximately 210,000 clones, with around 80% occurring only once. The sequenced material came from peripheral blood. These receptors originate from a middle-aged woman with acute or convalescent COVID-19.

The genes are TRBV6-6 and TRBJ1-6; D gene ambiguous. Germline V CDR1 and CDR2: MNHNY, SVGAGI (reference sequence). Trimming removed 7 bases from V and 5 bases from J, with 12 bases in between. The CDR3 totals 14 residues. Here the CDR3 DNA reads TGTGCCAGCACCGCCCCGCAGGATAATTCACCCCTCCACTTT. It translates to CASTAPQDNSPLHF.

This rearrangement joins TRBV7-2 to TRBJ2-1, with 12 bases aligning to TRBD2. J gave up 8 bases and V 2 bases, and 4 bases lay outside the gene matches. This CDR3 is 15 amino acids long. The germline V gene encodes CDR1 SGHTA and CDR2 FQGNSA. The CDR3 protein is CASSLKASGRDEQFF. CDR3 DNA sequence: TGTGCCAGCAGCTTAAAGGCTAGCGGGAGGGATGAGCAGTTCTTC.

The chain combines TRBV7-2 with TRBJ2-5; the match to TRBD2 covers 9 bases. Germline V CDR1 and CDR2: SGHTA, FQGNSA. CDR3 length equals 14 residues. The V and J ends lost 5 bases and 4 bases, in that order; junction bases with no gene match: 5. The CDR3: CASSRSGSGETQYF. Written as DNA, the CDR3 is TGTGCCAGCAGCCGTAGCGGGAGTGGAGAGACCCAGTACTTC. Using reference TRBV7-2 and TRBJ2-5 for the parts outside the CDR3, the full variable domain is GAGVSQSPSNKVTEKGKDVELRCDPISGHTALYWYRQSLGQGLEFLIYFQGNSAPDKSGLPSDRFSAERTGGSVSTLTIQRTQQEDSAVYLCASSRSGSGETQYFGPGTRLLVL.

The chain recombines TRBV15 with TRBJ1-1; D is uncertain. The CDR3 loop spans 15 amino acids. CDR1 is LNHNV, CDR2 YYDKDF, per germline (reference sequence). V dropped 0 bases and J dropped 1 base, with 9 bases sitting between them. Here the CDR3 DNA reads TGTGCCACCAGCAGAGATATCCAGAAGAACACTGAAGCTTTCTTT. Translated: CATSRDIQKNTEAFF.

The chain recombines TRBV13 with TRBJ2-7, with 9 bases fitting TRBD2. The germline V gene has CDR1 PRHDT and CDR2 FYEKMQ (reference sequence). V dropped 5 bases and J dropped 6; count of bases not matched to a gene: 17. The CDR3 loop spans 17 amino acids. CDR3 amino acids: CASSTGNWGGRAVEQYF. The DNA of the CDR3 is TGTGCCAGCAGCACAGGGAACTGGGGCGGGAGGGCCGTCGAGCAGTACTTC.

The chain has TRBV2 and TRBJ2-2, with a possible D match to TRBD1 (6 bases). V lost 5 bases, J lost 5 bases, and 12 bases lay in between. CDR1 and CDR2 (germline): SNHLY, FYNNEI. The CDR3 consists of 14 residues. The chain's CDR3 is CASSKSGQTGELFF. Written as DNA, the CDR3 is TGTGCCAGCAGTAAATCTGGACAGACCGGGGAGCTGTTTTTT. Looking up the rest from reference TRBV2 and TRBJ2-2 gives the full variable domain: EPEVTQTPSHQVTQMGQEVILRCVPISNHLYFYWYRQILGQKVEFLVSFYNNEISEKSEIFDDQFSVERPDGSNFTLKIRSTKLEDSAMYFCASSKSGQTGELFFGEGSRLTVL.

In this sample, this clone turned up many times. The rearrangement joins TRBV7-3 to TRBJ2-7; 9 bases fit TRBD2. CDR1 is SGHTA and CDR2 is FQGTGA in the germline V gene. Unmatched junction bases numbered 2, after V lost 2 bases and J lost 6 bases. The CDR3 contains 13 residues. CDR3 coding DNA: TGTGCCAGCAGCTTAGGGACTAGCAGCGAGCAGTACTTC. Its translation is CASSLGTSSEQYF.

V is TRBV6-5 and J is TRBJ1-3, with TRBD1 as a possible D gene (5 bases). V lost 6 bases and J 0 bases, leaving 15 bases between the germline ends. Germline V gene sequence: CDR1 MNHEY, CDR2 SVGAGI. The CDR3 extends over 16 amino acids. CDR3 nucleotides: TGTGCCAGCAGCTACAGGACACCGAGCTCTGGAAACACCATATATTTT. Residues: CASSYRTPSSGNTIYF.